This T cell receptor beta chain was captured by sequencing in a study of T cell responses to AZD1222 COVID-19 vaccine. The CDR3 runs to 14 residues. Trimming took 4 bases from V and 6 from J, leaving 12 bases between them. CDR1 and CDR2 from the germline V gene are MNHEY and SMNVEV (reference sequence). Libraries were prepared by immunoSEQ multiplex PCR; TCRdb keeps only in-frame clonotypes and omits some of them. The data contain roughly 200,000 clones, about 94% of them singletons. General study points: With two AZD1222 doses given, Spike-specific TCR breadth and depth both rose. After the peak T cell response, and only then, were repertoires sampled.

In regard to this clone: Its antigen is still unknown.

The J gene is TRBJ2-2, the V gene TRBV27, with D perhaps TRBD1 (5 bases). This specimen was peripheral blood, taken 28 days after the second dose of the MenACWY control vaccine. This clonotype was obtained from an adult who received the MenACWY meningococcal vaccine as a control. For the CDR3, the DNA is TGTGCCAGCAGTTCGCTCCAGGGTCCCGGGGAGCTGTTTTTT. It codes for CASSSLQGPGELFF.